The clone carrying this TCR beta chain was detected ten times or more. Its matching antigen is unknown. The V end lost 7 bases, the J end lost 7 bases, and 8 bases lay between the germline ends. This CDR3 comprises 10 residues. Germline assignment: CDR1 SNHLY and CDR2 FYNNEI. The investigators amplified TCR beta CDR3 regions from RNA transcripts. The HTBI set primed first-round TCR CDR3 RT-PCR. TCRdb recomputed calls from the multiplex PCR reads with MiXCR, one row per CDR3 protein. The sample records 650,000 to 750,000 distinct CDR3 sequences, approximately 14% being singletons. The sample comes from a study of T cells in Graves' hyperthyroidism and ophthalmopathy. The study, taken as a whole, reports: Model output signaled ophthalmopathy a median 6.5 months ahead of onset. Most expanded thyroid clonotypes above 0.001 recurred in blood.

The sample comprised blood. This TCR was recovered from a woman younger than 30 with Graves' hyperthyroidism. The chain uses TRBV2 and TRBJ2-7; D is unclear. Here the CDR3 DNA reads TGTGCCAGCAAGGCAATGGAGCAGTACTTC. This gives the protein CASKAMEQYF.